The next 19 T cell receptor beta chains were all read from a single sample in a study of blood T cell repertoires in COVID-19. Assay: immunoSEQ multiplex PCR; the TCRdb copy retains only in-frame clones and omits some. The table records 120,000 to 150,000 clones, more than 75% of them present only once. The source material was peripheral blood. These receptors all come from a man aged 45 to 65 who had recovered from COVID-19.

This chain links TRBV4-1 with TRBJ2-7, with D maybe TRBD2 (5 bases). The CDR3 covers 16 residues. Germline CDR1 and CDR2: MGHRA and YSYEKL. Trimming shortened V by 1 base and J by 7 bases, and 20 bases separated the two germline ends. CDR3 protein: CASSQAYVEGLWEQYF. The CDR3 DNA follows: TGCGCCAGCAGCCAAGCCTACGTTGAGGGTCTTTGGGAGCAGTACTTC.

V and J are TRBV5-6 and TRBJ2-1, with D possibly being TRBD2 (6 bases). The CDR3 sequence is 14 residues long. Germline-derived CDR1 and CDR2 are SGHDT and YYEEEE. Deletions cut 4 bases from V and 0 bases from J, with 8 bases between. CDR3 nucleotide sequence: TGTGCCAGCAGCCCCGGGGGCTCCTACAATGAGCAGTTCTTC. Translated: CASSPGGSYNEQFF.

This rearrangement joins TRBV7-9 to TRBJ1-1; 9 nucleotides line up with TRBD1. Germline values: CDR1 SEHNR, CDR2 FQNEAQ (reference sequence). The length of the CDR3 is 14 residues. The J segment lost 3 bases and the V segment lost 6 bases, leaving 5 bases of the junction unmatched. The CDR3 sequence: CASRSGTGYTEAFF. As DNA, the CDR3 is TGTGCCAGCAGGTCTGGGACAGGGTACACTGAAGCTTTCTTT.

The chain is built from TRBV11-2 and TRBJ2-1; 10 positions agree with TRBD1. Germline lookup yields CDR1 SGHAT and CDR2 FQNNGV. The CDR3 totals 15 residues. Germline trimming cut 5 bases from V and 7 bases from J; bases unmatched to any gene: 8. The CDR3 loop reads CASSRDRGGGNEQFF. CDR3 DNA: TGTGCCAGCAGCCGGGACAGGGGAGGGGGGAATGAGCAGTTCTTC.

V gene TRBV3-1 (or the pseudogene TRBV3-2) combines with J gene TRBJ2-7, with D perhaps matching TRBD1 (6 bases). The length of the CDR3 is 15 residues. In germline, CDR1 is LGHDT, CDR2 YNNKEL (reference sequence). Between the trimmed V and J ends, which lost 0 bases and 7 bases, there was a span of 16 bases. Written as DNA, the CDR3 is TGTGCCAGCAGCCAAGACCCCCTACAGGGTCGAGAGCAGTACTTC. Its translation: CASSQDPLQGREQYF.

This chain connects TRBV10-2 to TRBJ1-1; 7 nucleotides align to TRBD1. The CDR3 has 14 residues. CDR1 and CDR2 (germline): WSHSY, SAAADI. V shed 6 bases and J 2 bases; nucleotides not matched to a gene: 6. The CDR3 DNA sequence: TGCGCCAGCAGCCTGACAGGGAGCAACACTGAAGCTTTCTTT. It specifies CASSLTGSNTEAFF.

This sequence joins TRBV3-1 (or the pseudogene TRBV3-2) and TRBJ1-2; 7 nucleotides line up with TRBD1. The CDR3 covers 16 residues. V lost 4 bases, J lost 9 bases, and 17 bases stayed unmatched. CDR1 and CDR2 (germline): LGHDT, YNNKEL (reference sequence). The CDR3, as DNA: TGTGCCAGCAGCCGGCCCTTCCTGGGACAGCCTAATCGCTACACCTTC. Residues: CASSRPFLGQPNRYTF.

This rearrangement joins TRBV11-2 to TRBJ2-7; possible D gene TRBD1, 6 bases. This CDR3 region has 14 residues. CDR1 is SGHAT, CDR2 FQNNGV, per germline. Trimming left V 7 bases short and J 2 bases short, with 15 bases between. The CDR3 reads CASNKQGRTYEQYF. The CDR3 DNA reads TGTGCCAGCAATAAACAGGGCCGAACCTACGAGCAGTACTTC.

V is TRBV4-2 and J is TRBJ2-3; 13 bases are a match to TRBD2. Trimming cost V 7 bases and J 0 bases; bases outside gene matches: 19. Germline V gene data show CDR1 as LGHNA and CDR2 as YNFKEQ. The CDR3 has 21 residues. CDR3 nucleotides: TGTGCCAGCACCCACCCGCCAGGGGGACTAGCGGGGCGGGGTAGCACAGATACGCAGTATTTT. It encodes CASTHPPGGLAGRGSTDTQYF.

The chain couples TRBV18 to TRBJ1-2, with D tentatively TRBD1 (6 bases). Germline lookup yields CDR1 KGHSH and CDR2 LQKENI. This CDR3 contains 12 residues. Trimming removed 3 bases at V and 8 bases at J, with 10 bases between. The CDR3: CASSPGAGGYTF. Written as DNA, the CDR3 is TGTGCCAGCTCACCGGGGGCAGGGGGCTACACCTTC.

The chain carries TRBV20-1 and TRBJ1-5; 9 positions match TRBD1. The ends lost 3 bases at V and 0 bases at J; junction bases unmatched: 9. The CDR3 has 17 residues. Looked up from germline, CDR1 is DFQATT and CDR2 is SNEGSKA (reference sequence). CDR3 DNA: TGCAGTGCTAGTGGAGGGACAGGGCAAAATAGCAATCAGCCCCAGCATTTT. It codes for CSASGGTGQNSNQPQHF.

This chain uses TRBV4-3 with TRBJ2-3; 10 bases line up with TRBD2. Unmatched junction bases numbered 14, after V lost 2 bases and J lost 6 bases. From germline, CDR1 is LGHNA and CDR2 YSLEER. The CDR3 sequence is 18 residues long. CDR3 residues: CASSQTPAAGGRSDTQYF. CDR3 sequence (DNA): TGCGCCAGCAGCCAAACACCCGCAGCGGGGGGGCGGTCGGATACGCAGTATTTT.

This clone appeared a single time. The rearrangement joins TRBV11-2 to TRBJ2-3; 10 bases are a match to TRBD2. The germline CDR1 and CDR2 sequences are SGHAT and FQNNGV. This CDR3 comprises 16 residues. Trimming took 5 bases from V and 1 from J; bases not matched to a gene: 6. Written as DNA, the CDR3 is TGTGCCAGCAGCCTATTAGCGGGGGGCGGCACAGATACGCAGTATTTT. This translates into CASSLLAGGGTDTQYF.

The CDR3 is CASSQTVQWNTEAFF. The CDR3 nucleotides read TGCGCCAGCAGCCAAACCGTACAGTGGAACACTGAAGCTTTCTTT. The rearrangement links TRBV4-3 to TRBJ1-1; D not certain. CDR1 and CDR2 (germline): LGHNA, YSLEER. This CDR3 spans 15 amino acids. Trimming left V 2 bases short and J 1 base short, with 11 bases between.

The chain combines TRBV10-2 with TRBJ1-3; D not resolved. CDR3 size: 15 residues. CDR1 is WSHSY, CDR2 SAAADI, per germline. The V end lost 1 base, the J end lost 0 bases, and 7 bases lay between the germline ends. CDR3 sequence: CASSEWAPSGNTIYF. CDR3 DNA: TGCGCCAGCAGTGAGTGGGCTCCCTCTGGAAACACCATATATTTT.

This chain links TRBV27 with TRBJ1-6; D may be TRBD1 (5 bases). V lost 8 bases to trimming and J lost 6 bases, with 11 bases between them. The CDR3 sequence is 13 residues long. CDR1 and CDR2 (germline): MNHEY, SMNVEV (reference sequence). The CDR3 loop is CASGAGLNSPLHF. CDR3 nucleotide sequence: TGTGCCAGCGGGGCAGGGCTTAATTCACCCCTCCACTTT.

This chain connects TRBV2 to TRBJ2-2, with 11 bases aligning to TRBD2. Per the germline V gene, CDR1 is SNHLY and CDR2 is FYNNEI. There are 15 residues in the CDR3. The V segment lost 5 bases and the J segment 5 bases; nucleotides outside the gene matches: 4. CDR3 sequence reads: CASSMTSGVTGELFF. The CDR3 DNA follows: TGTGCCAGCAGTATGACTAGCGGGGTAACCGGGGAGCTGTTTTTT.

The chain combines TRBV2 with TRBJ2-5; 16 bases align to TRBD2. This CDR3 has 19 amino acids. Trimming cost V 6 bases and J 7 bases; bases outside gene matches: 17. Germline V lookup: CDR1 SNHLY, CDR2 FYNNEI. The CDR3 DNA follows: TGTGCCAGCAGGGGCCCGGGACTAGCGGGGGGGCCCCGGTCGGTGACCCAGTACTTC. Translated, it gives CASRGPGLAGGPRSVTQYF.

J is TRBJ1-6 and V is TRBV5-1; no firm D call. This CDR3 spans 15 amino acids. From germline, CDR1 is SGHRS and CDR2 YFSETQ. V lost 0 bases to trimming and J lost 4 bases, with 8 bases between them. The CDR3 coding sequence is TGCGCCAGCAGCTTGGCATTACAATATAATTCACCCCTCCACTTT. Translating gives CASSLALQYNSPLHF.